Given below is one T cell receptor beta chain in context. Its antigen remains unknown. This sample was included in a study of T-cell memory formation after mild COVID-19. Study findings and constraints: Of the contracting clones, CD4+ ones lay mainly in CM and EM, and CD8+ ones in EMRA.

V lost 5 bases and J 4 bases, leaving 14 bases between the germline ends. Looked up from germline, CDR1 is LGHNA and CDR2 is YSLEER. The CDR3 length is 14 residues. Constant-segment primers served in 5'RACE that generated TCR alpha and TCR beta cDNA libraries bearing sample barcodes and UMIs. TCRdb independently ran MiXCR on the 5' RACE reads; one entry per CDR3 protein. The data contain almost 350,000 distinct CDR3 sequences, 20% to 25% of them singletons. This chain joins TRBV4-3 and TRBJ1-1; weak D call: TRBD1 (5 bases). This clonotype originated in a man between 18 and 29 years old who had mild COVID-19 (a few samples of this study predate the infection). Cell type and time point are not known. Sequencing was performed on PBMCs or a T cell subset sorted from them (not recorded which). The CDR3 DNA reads TGCGCCAGCAGCGAGGTTTCGGGGGGCACTGAAGCTTTCTTT. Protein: CASSEVSGGTEAFF.